These T cell receptor beta chains were read from a single sample in a study of blood T cell repertoires in COVID-19. The table came from immunoSEQ multiplex PCR; TCRdb's copy has only in-frame clones and leaves some out. The table shows tens of thousands of clones, with around nine tenths occurring only once. The specimen sequenced was peripheral blood. The receptors stem from a human donor in a cohort sampled during active COVID-19. Both conserved end residues are part of each CDR3. The D gene is left open where the match is weak. Clone size is given for some rows only: seen once, a few or many times, or a class if the clone is expanded.

abundance	j_gene	d_gene	v_gene	CDR3nt	CDR3aa
.	TRBJ1-2	.	TRBV9	TGTGCCAGCAGCGAAACCGACAGCAACTATGGCTACACCTTC	CASSETDSNYGYTF
.	TRBJ2-2	.	TRBV7-8	TGTGCCAGCAGCCCGCGGGTGGCTACGAACACCGGGGAGCTGTTTTTT	CASSPRVATNTGELFF
.	TRBJ1-2	.	TRBV25-1	TGTGCCAGCATTGGAGAGGGCCGAAGCTACACCTTC	CASIGEGRSYTF
.	TRBJ2-5	.	TRBV3-1/TRBV3-2	TGTGCCAGCAGCCAATCTGGGCAGAACCAAGAGACCCAGTACTTC	CASSQSGQNQETQYF
once	TRBJ1-4	.	TRBV3-1/TRBV3-2	TGTGCCAGCAGCCGAGAACAGGGAACAACTAATGAAAAACTGTTTTTT	CASSREQGTTNEKLFF
.	TRBJ2-2	.	TRBV4-3	TGCGCCAGCAGCCAAGATCCGGTAACCGGGGAGCTGTTTTTT	CASSQDPVTGELFF
.	TRBJ2-3	TRBD2	TRBV2	TGTGCCAGCAGGAAGGGGACTAGCGGACGCACAGATACGCAGTATTTT	CASRKGTSGRTDTQYF
.	TRBJ2-7	.	TRBV24-1	TGTGCCACCAGTGACCCCGACAGGGGAGGGGACGAGCAGTACTTC	CATSDPDRGGDEQYF
.	TRBJ2-5	.	TRBV29-1	TGCAGCGTTGAGTCCAGGTCAGAGACCCAGTACTTC	CSVESRSETQYF
few	TRBJ1-5	.	TRBV25-1	TGTGCCAGCAAGAGGGATCAGCCCCAGCATTTT	CASKRDQPQHF
.	TRBJ2-2	TRBD1	TRBV19	TGTGCCACCCCGGGACAGATCACCGGGGAGCTGTTTTTT	CATPGQITGELFF
.	TRBJ2-3	TRBD1	TRBV18	TGTGCCAGCTCACCACAAACAGGGGGCACAGATACGCAGTATTTT	CASSPQTGGTDTQYF
.	TRBJ2-1	TRBD2	TRBV19	TGTGCCAGTACCCCCTCGCGGGGGATATACAATGAGCAGTTCTTC	CASTPSRGIYNEQFF
.	TRBJ1-2	TRBD1	TRBV13	TGTGCCAGCAGCCCCGACGGGGACAGGGGGCGCGGAGGCTACACCTTC	CASSPDGDRGRGGYTF
.	TRBJ1-2	.	TRBV19	TGTGCCAGTAGTACAACGCCTATCTATGGCTACACCTTC	CASSTTPIYGYTF
once	TRBJ2-5	.	TRBV6-1	TGTGCCAGCAGTGAAAAGTCGGCGGCCAAGTACTTC	CASSEKSAAKYF
.	TRBJ2-1	.	TRBV27	TGTGCCAGCGCTTGGACTAACCCTGTGGGGAATGAGCAGTTCTTC	CASAWTNPVGNEQFF
.	TRBJ2-3	TRBD1	TRBV19	TGTGCCAGTAGTACCCCCGGGACAGGAGGCACAGATACGCAGTATTTT	CASSTPGTGGTDTQYF
.	TRBJ1-1	.	TRBV30	TGTGCCACCAGAGGGGGGGGCACTGAAGCTTTCTTT	CATRGGGTEAFF
.	TRBJ2-6	.	TRBV19	TGTGCCAGTAGTATGGGGGCGAGGGTGGCATCTGGGGCCAACGTCCTGACTTTC	CASSMGARVASGANVLTF
.	TRBJ2-2	.	TRBV19	TGTGCCAGTAGTGCCCTGGGGCAGCTTGGGACCGGGGAGCTGTTTTTT	CASSALGQLGTGELFF
.	TRBJ2-7	.	TRBV5-4	TGTGCCAGCAGCCCCTACCGGGGTTCCGGGGCCTACGAGCAGTACTTC	CASSPYRGSGAYEQYF
.	TRBJ1-1	.	TRBV28	TGTGCCAGCAGTTTCGCCCCAGGTCCTGAAGCTTTCTTT	CASSFAPGPEAFF
.	TRBJ2-5	TRBD1	TRBV5-1	TGCGCCAGCAGCTCCTACAGGGGTCAAGAGACCCAGTACTTC	CASSSYRGQETQYF
.	TRBJ2-3	.	TRBV5-1	TGCGCCAGCAGCTTGGGCACGGGCTGGGACACTAGCACAGATACGCAGTATTTT	CASSLGTGWDTSTDTQYF
.	TRBJ2-2	.	TRBV3-1/TRBV3-2	TGTGCCAGCACCTCGCGGGGGCCCGGGGAGCTGTTTTTT	CASTSRGPGELFF
.	TRBJ1-5	.	TRBV3-1/TRBV3-2	TGTGCCAGCAGCCAAGAGGCCTTGACGGGGCCCCAGCATTTT	CASSQEALTGPQHF
few	TRBJ2-1	.	TRBV5-6	TGTGCCAGCAGCTTGGATAGCGGCCGAGGGAAGCAGTTCTTC	CASSLDSGRGKQFF
.	TRBJ2-4	TRBD2	TRBV7-2	TGTGCCAGCAGCTCGGGACTAGCGGGAGATAAGAACATTCAGTACTTC	CASSSGLAGDKNIQYF
few	TRBJ2-3	.	TRBV11-3	TGTGCCAGCAGCTTCGGGGAGGCGCAGTATTTT	CASSFGEAQYF
.	TRBJ1-6	.	TRBV3-1/TRBV3-2	TGTGCCAGCAGCCCCGGTTTAAGATCGACCGAGGGGGTCCTCCACTTT	CASSPGLRSTEGVLHF
.	TRBJ1-6	.	TRBV6-5	TGTGCCAGCCTCGTCAGCTATAATTCACCCCTCCACTTT	CASLVSYNSPLHF
.	TRBJ2-3	TRBD2	TRBV19	TGTGCCAGTAGTATAAGGGAAGCGGGAAGGACAGATACGCAGTATTTT	CASSIREAGRTDTQYF
few	TRBJ1-1	.	TRBV19	TGTGCCAGTGCCCAGGGGACCCTCGAAGCTTTCTTT	CASAQGTLEAFF
.	TRBJ2-1	TRBD2	TRBV4-2	TGTGCCAGCAGCCAAGATAGGACTAGCAAGAATGAGCAGTTCTTC	CASSQDRTSKNEQFF
.	TRBJ2-5	.	TRBV5-1	TGCGCCAGCAGCTTGGCAGGGGATGAGACCCAGTACTTC	CASSLAGDETQYF
once	TRBJ1-2	TRBD1	TRBV20-1	TGCAGTGCTCACAGGGGAAGCGGCTACACCTTC	CSAHRGSGYTF
once	TRBJ1-5	.	TRBV21-1	TGTGCCAGCAGCCCGGGGGGAAGACAGGGCAATCAGCCCCAGCATTTT	CASSPGGRQGNQPQHF
.	TRBJ2-3	TRBD2	TRBV7-2	TGTGCCAGCAGCTGGGGACTAGCGGGAGGGGGCACAGATACGCAGTATTTT	CASSWGLAGGGTDTQYF
.	TRBJ2-5	.	TRBV9	TGTGCCAGCAGTTCATCAGGTCGTAAAGAGACCCAGTACTTC	CASSSSGRKETQYF
.	TRBJ1-1	TRBD1	TRBV29-1	TGCAGCGCCTCGGGGACAGGGGGGCTGGGAGCTTTCTTT	CSASGTGGLGAFF
.	TRBJ2-1	TRBD2	TRBV7-3	TGTGCCAGCAGCCCAGGGGGACTAGCGGGGAGCTCCTACAATGAGCAGTTCTTC	CASSPGGLAGSSYNEQFF
.	TRBJ1-1	.	TRBV9	TGTGCCAGCACCGCAGGGGCGAACACTGAAGCTTTCTTT	CASTAGANTEAFF
.	TRBJ2-1	TRBD1	TRBV29-1	TGCAGCGTATTACGGACAGGGGGCAATGAGCAGTTCTTC	CSVLRTGGNEQFF
.	TRBJ2-2	.	TRBV5-1	TGCGCCAGCAGCCCAATTCGGGGTCCCGGGGAGCTGTTTTTT	CASSPIRGPGELFF